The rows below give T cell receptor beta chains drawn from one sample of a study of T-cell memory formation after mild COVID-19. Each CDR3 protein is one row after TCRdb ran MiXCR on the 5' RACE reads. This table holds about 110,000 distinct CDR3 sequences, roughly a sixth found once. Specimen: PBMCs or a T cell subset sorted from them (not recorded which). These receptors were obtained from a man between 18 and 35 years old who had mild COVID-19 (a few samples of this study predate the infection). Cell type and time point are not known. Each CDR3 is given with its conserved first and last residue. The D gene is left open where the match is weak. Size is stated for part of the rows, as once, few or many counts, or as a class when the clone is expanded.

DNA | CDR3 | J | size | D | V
TGCAGTGCTAGTGGAGCTAGTATCGAGACCCAGTACTTC | CSASGASIETQYF | TRBJ2-5 | few | - | TRBV20-1
TGCGCCAGCAGCCGGACGAGACAGGCCAACACCGGGGAGCTGTTTTTT | CASSRTRQANTGELFF | TRBJ2-2 | - | - | TRBV4-1
TGCGCCAGCAGCTTGACCACAGGGTTTGAAGCTTTCTTT | CASSLTTGFEAFF | TRBJ1-1 | many | - | TRBV5-1
TGTGCCAGCAGTTTGAACAGTCAAGTCACTGAAGCTTTCTTT | CASSLNSQVTEAFF | TRBJ1-1 | many | - | TRBV12-3/TRBV12-4
TGCAGCGCCCTCTTGGGTGGTGGCTACACCTTC | CSALLGGGYTF | TRBJ1-2 | few | - | TRBV29-1
TGCGCCAGCAGCTTGGATGGAGCTTCCGACTATAATTCACCCCTCCACTTT | CASSLDGASDYNSPLHF | TRBJ1-6 | - | - | TRBV5-1
TGTGCCAGCAGCGATACAAGGGACACTGAAGCTTTCTTT | CASSDTRDTEAFF | TRBJ1-1 | few | - | TRBV2
TGTGCCAGCAGCTTAAATCTTCGGGAGGATGAAAAACTGTTTTTT | CASSLNLREDEKLFF | TRBJ1-4 | - | - | TRBV7-9
TGTGCCAGCGAAGTAGCGGGAGATACGCAGTATTTT | CASEVAGDTQYF | TRBJ2-3 | - | TRBD2 | TRBV2
TGCAGCGTTGAAGCCTTTAGCGGGGGTTACACAGATACGCAGTATTTT | CSVEAFSGGYTDTQYF | TRBJ2-3 | - | TRBD2 | TRBV29-1
TGTGCCAGCAGCGGGGGCGACAGGGCTAATGAAAAACTGTTTTTT | CASSGGDRANEKLFF | TRBJ1-4 | - | TRBD1 | TRBV28
TGTGCCAGCAGCTTAGGACGATTGCCAGAGACCCAGTACTTC | CASSLGRLPETQYF | TRBJ2-5 | many | - | TRBV7-2
TGTGCCAGCAGCCTCCGGACAGGAAGGTCACCCCTCCACTTT | CASSLRTGRSPLHF | TRBJ1-6 | - | TRBD1 | TRBV13
TGTGCCAGCAGCGTAGGGGAGCGCCCGGTGGGGGAAGAGACCCAGTACTTC | CASSVGERPVGEETQYF | TRBJ2-5 | few | - | TRBV9
TGCGCCAGCAGCGAGTGGGGTGGAGAGACCCAGTACTTC | CASSEWGGETQYF | TRBJ2-5 | few | - | TRBV5-1
TGCGCCAGCAGCGTAATGGGGACGGCAACTGAAGCTTTCTTT | CASSVMGTATEAFF | TRBJ1-1 | few | - | TRBV5-1
TGTGCCAGCAGTCGGGCTAGCGGGCAAGAGACCCAGTACTTC | CASSRASGQETQYF | TRBJ2-5 | few | TRBD2 | TRBV27
TGTGCCAGCAGCTCCCCTTGGGGCGGGTACGAGCAGTACTTC | CASSSPWGGYEQYF | TRBJ2-7 | many | - | TRBV11-2
TGTGCCAGTAGTATACCGGACAGGGGAATGGTTCAGCCCCAGCATTTT | CASSIPDRGMVQPQHF | TRBJ1-5 | - | TRBD1 | TRBV19
TGTGCCAGCACCCTCCAATGGGGCACCAACAATGAGCAGTTCTTC | CASTLQWGTNNEQFF | TRBJ2-1 | - | - | TRBV12-3/TRBV12-4
TGTGCCAGCAGCCAAGAAGCACCGGGGGAGCCTCACATTCAGTACTTC | CASSQEAPGEPHIQYF | TRBJ2-4 | few | - | TRBV4-2
TGTGCCAGCGCACTCAAGGGACAAGAGACCCAGTACTTC | CASALKGQETQYF | TRBJ2-5 | - | - | TRBV5-6